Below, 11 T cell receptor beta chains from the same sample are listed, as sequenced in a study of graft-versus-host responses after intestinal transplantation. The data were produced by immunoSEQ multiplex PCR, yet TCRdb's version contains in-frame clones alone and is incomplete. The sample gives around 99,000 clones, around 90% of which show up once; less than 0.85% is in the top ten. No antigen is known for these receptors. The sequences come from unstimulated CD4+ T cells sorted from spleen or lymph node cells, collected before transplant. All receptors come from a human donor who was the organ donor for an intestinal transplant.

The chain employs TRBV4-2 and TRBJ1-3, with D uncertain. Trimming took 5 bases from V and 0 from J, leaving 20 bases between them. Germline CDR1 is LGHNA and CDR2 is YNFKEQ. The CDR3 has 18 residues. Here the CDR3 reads CASSAKSVAGISGNTIYF. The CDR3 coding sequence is TGTGCCAGCAGCGCGAAGAGCGTGGCGGGAATCTCTGGAAACACCATATATTTT.

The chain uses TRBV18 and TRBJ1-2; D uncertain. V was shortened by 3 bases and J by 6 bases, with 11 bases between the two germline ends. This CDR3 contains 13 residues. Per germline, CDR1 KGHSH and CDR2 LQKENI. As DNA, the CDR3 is TGTGCCAGCTCACCCCGACGGGATGATGGCTACACCTTC. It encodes CASSPRRDDGYTF.

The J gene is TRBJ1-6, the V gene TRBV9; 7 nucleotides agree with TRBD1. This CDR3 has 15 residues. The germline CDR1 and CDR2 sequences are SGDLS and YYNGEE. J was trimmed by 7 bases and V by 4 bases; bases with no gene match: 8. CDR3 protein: CASSPGTAQNSPLHF. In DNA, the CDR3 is TGTGCCAGCAGCCCCGGGACAGCCCAGAATTCACCCCTCCACTTT. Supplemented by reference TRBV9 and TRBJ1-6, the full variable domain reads DSGVTQTPKHLITATGQRVTLRCSPRSGDLSVYWYQQSLDQGLQFLIQYYNGEERAKGNILERFSAQQFPDLHSELNLSSLELGDSALYFCASSPGTAQNSPLHFGNGTRLTVT.

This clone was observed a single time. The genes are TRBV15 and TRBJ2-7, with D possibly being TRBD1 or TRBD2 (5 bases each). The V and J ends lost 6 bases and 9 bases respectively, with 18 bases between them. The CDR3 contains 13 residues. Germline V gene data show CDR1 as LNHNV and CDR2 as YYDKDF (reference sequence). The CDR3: CATSKTGTPLQYF. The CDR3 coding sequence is TGTGCCACCAGTAAGACCGGGACGCCCTTGCAGTACTTC.

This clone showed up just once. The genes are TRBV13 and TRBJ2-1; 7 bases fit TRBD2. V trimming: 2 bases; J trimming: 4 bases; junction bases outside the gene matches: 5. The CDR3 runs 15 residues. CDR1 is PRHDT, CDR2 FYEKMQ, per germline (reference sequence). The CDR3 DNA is TGTGCCAGCAGCTTATATCGGGACTATTACAATGAGCAGTTCTTC. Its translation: CASSLYRDYYNEQFF.

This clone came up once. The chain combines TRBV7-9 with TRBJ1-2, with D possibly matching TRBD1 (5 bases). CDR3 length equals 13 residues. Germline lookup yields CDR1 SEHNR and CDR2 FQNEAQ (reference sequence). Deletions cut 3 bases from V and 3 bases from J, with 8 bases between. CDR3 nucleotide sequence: TGTGCCAGCAGCTTGCAGGGAGACTATGGCTACACCTTC. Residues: CASSLQGDYGYTF.

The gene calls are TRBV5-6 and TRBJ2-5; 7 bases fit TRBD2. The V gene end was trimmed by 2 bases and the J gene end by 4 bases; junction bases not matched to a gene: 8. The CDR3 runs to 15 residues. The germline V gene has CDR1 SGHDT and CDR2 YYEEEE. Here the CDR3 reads CASSLKSGNAETQYF. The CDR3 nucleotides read TGTGCCAGCAGCTTAAAAAGCGGGAATGCAGAGACCCAGTACTTC.

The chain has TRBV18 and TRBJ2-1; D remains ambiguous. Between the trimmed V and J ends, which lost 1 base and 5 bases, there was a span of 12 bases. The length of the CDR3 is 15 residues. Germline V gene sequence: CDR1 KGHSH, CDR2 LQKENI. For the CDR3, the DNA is TGTGCCAGCTCACCACTTAGTGCTCGCAACAATGAGCAGTTCTTC. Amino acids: CASSPLSARNNEQFF.

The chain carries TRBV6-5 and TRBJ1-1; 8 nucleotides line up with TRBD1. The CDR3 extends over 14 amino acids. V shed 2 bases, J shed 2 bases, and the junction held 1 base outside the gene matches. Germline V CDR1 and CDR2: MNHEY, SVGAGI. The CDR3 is CASSYDRGNTEAFF. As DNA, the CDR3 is TGTGCCAGCAGTTACGACAGGGGTAACACTGAAGCTTTCTTT.

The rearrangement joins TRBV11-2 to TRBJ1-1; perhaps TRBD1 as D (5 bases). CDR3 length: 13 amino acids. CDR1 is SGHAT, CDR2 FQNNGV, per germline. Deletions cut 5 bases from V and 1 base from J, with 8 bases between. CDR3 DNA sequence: TGTGCCAGCAGCCCCACAGGGAACACTGAAGCTTTCTTT. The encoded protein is CASSPTGNTEAFF. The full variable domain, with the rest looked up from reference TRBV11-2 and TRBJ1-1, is EAGVAQSPRYKIIEKRQSVAFWCNPISGHATLYWYQQILGQGPKLLIQFQNNGVVDDSQLPKDRFSAERLKGVDSTLKIQPAKLEDSAVYLCASSPTGNTEAFFGQGTRLTVV.

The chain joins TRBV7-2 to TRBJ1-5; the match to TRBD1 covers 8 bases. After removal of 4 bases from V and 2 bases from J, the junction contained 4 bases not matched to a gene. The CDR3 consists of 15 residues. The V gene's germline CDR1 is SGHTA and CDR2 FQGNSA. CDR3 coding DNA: TGTGCCAGCAGCTCCCAGGGACAGGGCAATCAGCCCCAGCATTTT. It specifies CASSSQGQGNQPQHF. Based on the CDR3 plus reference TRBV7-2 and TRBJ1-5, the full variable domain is GAGVSQSPSNKVTEKGKDVELRCDPISGHTALYWYRQSLGQGLEFLIYFQGNSAPDKSGLPSDRFSAERTGGSVSTLTIQRTQQEDSAVYLCASSSQGQGNQPQHFGDGTRLSIL.